This TCR beta chain was captured by sequencing in a study of blood T cells in healthy people across ages. Study-wide results and limits: The fall in TCR beta diversity per million T cells was roughly linear with age.

The CDR3 sequence is 13 residues long. V lost 8 bases to trimming and J lost 2 bases, with 10 bases between them. Looked up from germline, CDR1 is SNHLY and CDR2 is FYNNEI. Sample-barcoded 5' priming and a J-beta primer mix drove a second PCR of about 6 to 12 cycles. Sequencing of every sample gave 3 million or more CDR3-containing paired-end reads. MiXCR, run by TCRdb on the 5' RACE reads, gives a single entry per CDR3 protein. The sample carries 550,000 to 750,000 distinct CDR3 sequences, under 25% recorded once. At least ten counts were recorded for this clonotype. No antigen is known for it. This sequence originates from a man in his 70s in good health. Specimen: blood. The chain has TRBV2 and TRBJ1-5; weak D call: TRBD1 (5 bases). The CDR3 spells CASEGYGNQPQHF. The CDR3 DNA is TGTGCCAGCGAGGGGTACGGCAATCAGCCCCAGCATTTT.